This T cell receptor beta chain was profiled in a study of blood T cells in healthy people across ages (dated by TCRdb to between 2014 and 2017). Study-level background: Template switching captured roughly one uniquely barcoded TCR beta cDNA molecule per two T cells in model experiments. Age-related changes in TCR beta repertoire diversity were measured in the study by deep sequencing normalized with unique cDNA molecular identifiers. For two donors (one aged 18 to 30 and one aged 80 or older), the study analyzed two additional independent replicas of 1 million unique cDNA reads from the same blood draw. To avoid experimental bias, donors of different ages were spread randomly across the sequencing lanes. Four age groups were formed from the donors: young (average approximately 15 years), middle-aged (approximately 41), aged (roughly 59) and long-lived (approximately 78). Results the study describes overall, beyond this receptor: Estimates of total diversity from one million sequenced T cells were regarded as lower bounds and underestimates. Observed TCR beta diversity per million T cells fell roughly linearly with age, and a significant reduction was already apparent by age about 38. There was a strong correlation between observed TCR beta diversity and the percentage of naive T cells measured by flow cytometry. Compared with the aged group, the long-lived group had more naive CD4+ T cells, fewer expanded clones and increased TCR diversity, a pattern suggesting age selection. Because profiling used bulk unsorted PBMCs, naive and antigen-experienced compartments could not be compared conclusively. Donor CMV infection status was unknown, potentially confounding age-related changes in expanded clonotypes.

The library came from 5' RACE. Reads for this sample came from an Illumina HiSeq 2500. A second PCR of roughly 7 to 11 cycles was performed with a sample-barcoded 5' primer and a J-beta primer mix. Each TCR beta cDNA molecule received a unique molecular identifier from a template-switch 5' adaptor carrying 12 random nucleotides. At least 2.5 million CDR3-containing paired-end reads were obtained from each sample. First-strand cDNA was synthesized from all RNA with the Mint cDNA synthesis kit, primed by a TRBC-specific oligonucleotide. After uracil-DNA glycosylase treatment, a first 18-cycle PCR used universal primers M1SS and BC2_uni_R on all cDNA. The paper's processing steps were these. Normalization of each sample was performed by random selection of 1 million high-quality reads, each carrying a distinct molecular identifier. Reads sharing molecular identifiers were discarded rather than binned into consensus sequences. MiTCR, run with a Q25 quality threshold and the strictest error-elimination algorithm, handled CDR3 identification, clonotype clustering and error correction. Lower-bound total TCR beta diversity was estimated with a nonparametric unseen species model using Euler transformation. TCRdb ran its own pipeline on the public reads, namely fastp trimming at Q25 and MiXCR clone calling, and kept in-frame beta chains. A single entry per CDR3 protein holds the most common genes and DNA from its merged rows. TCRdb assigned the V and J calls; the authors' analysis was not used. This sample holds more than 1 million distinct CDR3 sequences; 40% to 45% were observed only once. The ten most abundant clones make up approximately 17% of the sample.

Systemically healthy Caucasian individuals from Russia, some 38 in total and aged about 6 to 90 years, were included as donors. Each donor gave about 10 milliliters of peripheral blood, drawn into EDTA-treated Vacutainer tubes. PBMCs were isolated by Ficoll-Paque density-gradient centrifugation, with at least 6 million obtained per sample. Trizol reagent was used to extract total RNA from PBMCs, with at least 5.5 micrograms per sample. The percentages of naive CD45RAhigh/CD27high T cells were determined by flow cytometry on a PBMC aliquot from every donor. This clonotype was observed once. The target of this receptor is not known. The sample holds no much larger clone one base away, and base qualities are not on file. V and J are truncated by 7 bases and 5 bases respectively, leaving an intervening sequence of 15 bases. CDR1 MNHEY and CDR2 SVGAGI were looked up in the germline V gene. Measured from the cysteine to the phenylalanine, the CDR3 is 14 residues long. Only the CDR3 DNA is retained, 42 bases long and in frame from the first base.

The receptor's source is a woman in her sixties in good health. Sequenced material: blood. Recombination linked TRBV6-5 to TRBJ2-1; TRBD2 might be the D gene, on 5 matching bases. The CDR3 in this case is CASTEAVGDNEQFF. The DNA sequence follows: TGTGCCAGCACCGAGGCGGTGGGAGACAATGAGCAGTTCTTC.